Listed below are T cell receptor beta chains from one sample, sequenced in a study of shared clonotypes between healthy human individuals. TCRdb keeps only in-frame clones here, not all; method: immunoSEQ multiplex PCR. The sample holds hundreds of thousands of clones, around 97% seen once. Source material: naive CD4+ T cells sorted from blood. The receptors stem from a woman aged 25 to 39 in good health. Both conserved end residues are part of each CDR3. A D gene is named only where the DNA matches it firmly. Size is stated for part of the rows, as once, few or many counts, or as a class when the clone is expanded.

D	size	V	J	CDR3	DNA
TRBD2	.	TRBV28	TRBJ2-7	CASSRGGYGASGNASYEQYF	TGTGCCAGCAGCCGGGGAGGATATGGGGCTAGCGGGAATGCCTCCTACGAGCAGTACTTC
.	.	TRBV18	TRBJ2-7	CASSPRAGRGSYEQYF	TGTGCCAGCTCACCACGAGCGGGCCGGGGCTCCTACGAGCAGTACTTC
.	.	TRBV9	TRBJ1-3	CASSVASGFSGNTIYF	TGTGCCAGCAGCGTAGCTTCCGGGTTTTCAGGAAACACCATATATTTT
TRBD1	.	TRBV5-1	TRBJ1-3	CASSSGQGDGNTIYF	TGCGCCAGCAGCTCCGGACAGGGGGACGGAAACACCATATATTTT
.	once	TRBV9	TRBJ2-5	CASSERGGPETQYF	TGTGCCAGCAGCGAGAGGGGGGGGCCAGAGACCCAGTACTTC
.	.	TRBV10-2	TRBJ2-2	CASTQGWDTGELFF	TGCGCCAGCACTCAGGGTTGGGACACCGGGGAGCTGTTTTTT
.	.	TRBV20-1	TRBJ1-1	CSARVDGEAFF	TGCAGTGCTAGGGTCGACGGGGAAGCTTTCTTT
TRBD2	.	TRBV7-2	TRBJ2-5	CASSLATGTIQETQYF	TGTGCCAGCAGCTTAGCCACCGGGACTATACAAGAGACCCAGTACTTC
.	.	TRBV7-8	TRBJ2-4	CASSLEVLAILGNIQYF	TGTGCCAGCAGCTTAGAAGTGCTAGCCATTTTAGGAAACATTCAGTACTTC
TRBD2	.	TRBV7-9	TRBJ2-1	CASSFSGTREGNEQFF	TGTGCCAGCAGCTTCTCAGGGACTAGGGAGGGCAATGAGCAGTTCTTC
TRBD1	.	TRBV19	TRBJ1-3	CASSKQGIRNTIYF	TGTGCCAGTAGTAAACAGGGGATCCGCAACACCATATATTTT
TRBD1	.	TRBV28	TRBJ1-1	CASREDRGLVNHEAFF	TGTGCCAGCCGAGAGGACAGGGGGCTTGTGAACCATGAAGCTTTCTTT
TRBD2	.	TRBV7-2	TRBJ2-7	CASSLGLAGVEQYF	TGTGCCAGCAGCTTAGGACTAGCGGGAGTTGAGCAGTACTTC
TRBD2	.	TRBV11-2	TRBJ2-3	CASTRLAGAADTQYF	TGTGCCAGCACAAGACTAGCGGGAGCAGCAGATACGCAGTATTTT
TRBD1	.	TRBV2	TRBJ1-3	CASQLDTGEGNTIYF	TGTGCCAGCCAACTTGATACAGGGGAAGGAAACACCATATATTTT
.	.	TRBV28	TRBJ2-7	CASRGGVAGTYEQYF	TGTGCCAGCAGGGGGGGCGTGGCGGGGACCTACGAGCAGTACTTC
.	.	TRBV5-1	TRBJ2-1	CASSFWGGPQNEQFF	TGCGCCAGCAGTTTTTGGGGGGGCCCCCAAAATGAGCAGTTCTTC
TRBD2	.	TRBV6-1	TRBJ2-5	CASSASRLAGLETQYF	TGTGCCAGCAGTGCCTCTAGACTAGCGGGCCTAGAGACCCAGTACTTC
.	.	TRBV20-1	TRBJ2-5	CSARRGETQYF	TGCAGTGCTAGGAGAGGGGAGACCCAGTACTTC
TRBD1	.	TRBV5-1	TRBJ1-4	CASRGQANEKLFF	TGCGCCAGCAGGGGACAGGCTAATGAAAAACTGTTTTTT
.	.	TRBV5-4	TRBJ2-7	CASRRASDPYEQYF	TGTGCCAGCAGGCGGGCCTCAGATCCCTACGAGCAGTACTTC
.	.	TRBV5-1	TRBJ2-1	CASSVRELYNEQFF	TGCGCCAGCAGCGTCCGGGAGCTCTACAATGAGCAGTTCTTC
.	.	TRBV28	TRBJ2-1	CASSLSWEQFF	TGTGCCAGCAGTTTATCCTGGGAGCAGTTCTTC
.	.	TRBV5-1	TRBJ2-3	CASSLVLGGADTQYF	TGCGCCAGCAGCTTGGTTTTGGGGGGCGCAGATACGCAGTATTTT
.	.	TRBV19	TRBJ1-1	CASSTHLGDTEAFF	TGTGCCAGTAGTACCCATCTAGGGGACACTGAAGCTTTCTTT
.	.	TRBV27	TRBJ2-3	CASRFLDTQYF	TGTGCCAGCAGGTTTCTTGATACGCAGTATTTT
.	.	TRBV27	TRBJ1-3	CASSLGISGQWVRNTIYF	TGTGCCAGCAGTTTAGGAATTTCCGGACAATGGGTTAGAAACACCATATATTTT
.	.	TRBV6-4	TRBJ1-1	CASSAGRLSNTEAFF	TGTGCCAGCAGTGCCGGACGGCTATCGAACACTGAAGCTTTCTTT
TRBD1	.	TRBV11-2	TRBJ2-5	CASSGDRDRVQETQYF	TGTGCCAGCAGCGGAGACCGGGACAGGGTCCAAGAGACCCAGTACTTC
.	.	TRBV7-3	TRBJ2-5	CASSSTGLGETQYF	TGTGCCAGCAGCTCAACTGGACTCGGAGAGACCCAGTACTTC
.	few	TRBV28	TRBJ1-1	CASRPRRSEAFF	TGTGCCAGCAGACCAAGACGGAGTGAAGCTTTCTTT
.	.	TRBV4-1	TRBJ2-5	CASSQARLETQYF	TGCGCCAGCAGCCAAGCGCGTTTGGAGACCCAGTACTTC
.	.	TRBV6-6	TRBJ1-4	CASSRRGNEKLFF	TGTGCCAGCAGCCGCAGGGGAAATGAAAAACTGTTTTTT
.	.	TRBV5-1	TRBJ2-7	CASSQRSGIYEQYF	TGCGCCAGCAGCCAGCGGAGCGGAATCTACGAGCAGTACTTC
TRBD1	.	TRBV19	TRBJ2-2	CASLRTGSNTGELFF	TGTGCCAGCCTCAGGACAGGGTCGAACACCGGGGAGCTGTTTTTT
.	.	TRBV6-4	TRBJ2-5	CASSESPEETQYF	TGTGCCAGCAGTGAATCTCCGGAAGAGACCCAGTACTTC
.	once	TRBV6-6	TRBJ2-2	CASRDSRTAPGELFF	TGTGCCAGCAGGGACTCCCGGACGGCACCCGGGGAGCTGTTTTTT
.	.	TRBV29-1	TRBJ2-6	CSVEGPSGANVLTF	TGCAGCGTTGAAGGACCGTCTGGGGCCAACGTCCTGACTTTC
.	once	TRBV11-2	TRBJ1-4	CASSFRTGSEKLFF	TGTGCCAGCAGCTTTCGCACTGGGAGTGAAAAACTGTTTTTT
.	.	TRBV11-2	TRBJ2-1	CASSLGSSSYNEQFF	TGTGCCAGCAGCTTAGGCTCGAGCTCCTACAATGAGCAGTTCTTC
.	few	TRBV19	TRBJ1-1	CAIRSGRGTEAFF	TGTGCCATCAGATCAGGGAGGGGGACTGAAGCTTTCTTT
.	.	TRBV27	TRBJ2-1	CASSSLGVGHNEQFF	TGTGCCAGCAGTTCTCTAGGAGTTGGGCACAATGAGCAGTTCTTC
.	.	TRBV7-9	TRBJ1-2	CASSPRFLGSNYGYTF	TGTGCCAGCAGCCCCCGGTTCTTAGGCTCGAACTATGGCTACACCTTC
.	.	TRBV4-1	TRBJ2-3	CASSQDQDDTQYF	TGCGCCAGCAGCCAAGATCAAGACGATACGCAGTATTTT
.	.	TRBV27	TRBJ2-7	CASRVLAVSYEQYF	TGTGCCAGCAGGGTATTAGCGGTCTCCTACGAGCAGTACTTC
.	.	TRBV4-1	TRBJ2-7	CASSQTPRESTGEQYF	TGCGCCAGCAGCCAAACCCCCCGGGAGTCAACGGGAGAGCAGTACTTC
TRBD1	.	TRBV28	TRBJ1-2	CASSGPGGDYGYTF	TGTGCCAGCAGCGGTCCAGGGGGCGACTATGGCTACACCTTC
.	.	TRBV4-2	TRBJ2-1	CASSQTAGLLEQFF	TGTGCCAGCAGCCAAACTGCGGGACTTCTTGAGCAGTTCTTC
.	once	TRBV5-1	TRBJ2-3	CASSQAVSGTDTQYF	TGCGCCAGCAGCCAGGCAGTTAGCGGCACAGATACGCAGTATTTT
TRBD1	.	TRBV5-4	TRBJ1-1	CASRGQKNTEAFF	TGTGCCAGCAGGGGACAGAAGAACACTGAAGCTTTCTTT